This TCR beta chain is drawn from a study of blood T cell repertoires in COVID-19. At the level of the study: Italy, Spain and the United States were the sources of the convalescent and acute COVID-19 samples. PBMCs, B-cell-depleted T cells, or T cells were the source of the cDNA or gDNA that made up the material.

Some clones are missing from TCRdb's copy, which holds only in-frame ones; the method was immunoSEQ multiplex PCR. The sample records some 670,000 clones, around 89% being singletons. The V end was cut by 8 bases, the J end by 4 bases, with 8 bases between. Germline V lookup: CDR1 SEHNR, CDR2 FQNEAQ (reference sequence). The CDR3 covers 11 residues. This chain connects TRBV7-9 to TRBJ1-1, with unresolved D. Sequencing was performed on peripheral blood. This clonotype originated in a young woman with acute or convalescent COVID-19. The CDR3 sequence: CASSRSTEAFF. CDR3 bases: TGTGCCAGCTCAAGGAGCACTGAAGCTTTCTTT.